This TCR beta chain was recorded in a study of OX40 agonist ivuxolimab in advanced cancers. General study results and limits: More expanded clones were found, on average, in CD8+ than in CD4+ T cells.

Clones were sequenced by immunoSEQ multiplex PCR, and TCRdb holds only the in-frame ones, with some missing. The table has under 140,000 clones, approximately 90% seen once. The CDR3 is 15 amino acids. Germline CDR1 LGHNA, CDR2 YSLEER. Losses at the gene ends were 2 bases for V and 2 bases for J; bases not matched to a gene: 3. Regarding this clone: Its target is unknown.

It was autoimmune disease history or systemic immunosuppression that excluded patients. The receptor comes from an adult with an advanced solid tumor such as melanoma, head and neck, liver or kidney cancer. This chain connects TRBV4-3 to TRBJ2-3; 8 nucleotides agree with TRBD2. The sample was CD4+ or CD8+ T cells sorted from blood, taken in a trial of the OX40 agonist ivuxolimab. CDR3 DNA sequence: TGCGCCAGCAGCCAAACTAGCGGCCCCACAGATACGCAGTATTTT. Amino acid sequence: CASSQTSGPTDTQYF.